This TCR beta chain appears in the sequencing data of a study of shared clonotypes between healthy human individuals. Study conclusions and caveats: Sampling included only blood; tissue repertoires likely differ.

Germline CDR1 and CDR2: SGHNT and YYREEE (reference sequence). Trimming cost V 2 bases and J 2 bases; bases outside gene matches: 4. The CDR3 is made up of 15 amino acids. A remark on this clone: The antigen remains undetermined.

Execution of the assay was at deep level. Over several immunoSEQ plates, each subset's genomic DNA was distributed in even portions. Data came from immunoSEQ multiplex PCR; TCRdb stores just in-frame clones and leaves some out. The sample has some 500,000 clones, 75% to 80% seen once. Sequencing was carried out using PBMCs. This clonotype originated in a woman aged 40 to 49 in good health. Some clones in this sample may be carry-over from other donors' samples. The J gene is TRBJ1-2, the V gene TRBV5-4; 9 nucleotides align to TRBD1. CDR3 region: CASSFLGQGNYGYTF. The DNA of the CDR3 is TGTGCCAGCAGCTTCCTCGGACAGGGGAACTATGGCTACACCTTC.